This TCR beta chain was recovered during a study of CD8+CD57+ T cells in acquired aplastic anemia. Genomic DNA provided the template from which TCR beta VDJ and CDR3 profiles were obtained. TCRdb passed the reads through MiXCR, listing each CDR3 protein once. The sample consists of some 170,000 distinct CDR3 sequences, 71% of them appearing once. An expansion of CD8+CD57+ cells by flow cytometry had been shown in patients chosen for sequencing. This CDR3 is 14 amino acids long. Per germline, CDR1 SGHTA and CDR2 FQGNSA. Between the trimmed V and J ends, which lost 1 base and 7 bases, there was a span of 10 bases.

The sequence came from a human donor with aplastic anemia. The sample taken for sequencing was sorted CD4+, CD8+, or CD8+CD57+ T cells (not recorded which) from PBMCs. The chain combines TRBV7-2 with TRBJ2-2; D gene uncertain. CDR3 loop: CASSLVVGHGELFF. In DNA form, the CDR3 reads TGTGCCAGCAGCTTAGTAGTTGGCCACGGGGAGCTGTTTTTT.